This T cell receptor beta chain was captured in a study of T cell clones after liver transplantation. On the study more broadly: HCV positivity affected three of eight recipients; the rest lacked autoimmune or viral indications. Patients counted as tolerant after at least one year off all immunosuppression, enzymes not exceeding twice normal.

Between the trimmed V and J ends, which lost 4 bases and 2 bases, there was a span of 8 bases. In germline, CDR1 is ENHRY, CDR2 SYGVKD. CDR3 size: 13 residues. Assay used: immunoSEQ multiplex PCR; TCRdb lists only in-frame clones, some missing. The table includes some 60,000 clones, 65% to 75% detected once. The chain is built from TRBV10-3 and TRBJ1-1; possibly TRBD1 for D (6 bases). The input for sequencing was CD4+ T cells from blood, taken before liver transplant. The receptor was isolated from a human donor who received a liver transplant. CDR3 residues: CAISGDINTEAFF. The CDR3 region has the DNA TGTGCCATCAGTGGGGACATTAACACTGAAGCTTTCTTT.